This entry lists 9 T cell receptor beta chains sequenced from one sample in a study of blood T cell repertoires in COVID-19. Data came from immunoSEQ multiplex PCR; TCRdb stores just in-frame clones and leaves some out. The sample includes almost 70,000 clones, 89% of them seen just once. Sequenced input: peripheral blood. The receptor set was obtained from a woman aged 45-60 years with active COVID-19.

V is TRBV9 and J is TRBJ2-3, with D maybe TRBD2 (7 bases). The CDR3 covers 16 residues. The V gene lost 4 bases and the J gene lost 4 bases, with 19 bases spanning the gap. From germline, CDR1 is SGDLS and CDR2 YYNGEE. CDR3 sequence (DNA): TGTGCCAGCAGCCCCAGTGGCGGGGGCGGCCCAGATACGCAGTATTTT. Amino acid sequence: CASSPSGGGGPDTQYF.

This chain connects TRBV2 to TRBJ2-1; 8 bases are shared with TRBD2. Germline CDR1 SNHLY, CDR2 FYNNEI. There are 16 residues in the CDR3. V trimming: 4 bases; J trimming: 5 bases; junction bases outside the gene matches: 10. CDR3: CASSARAGVEHNEQFF. CDR3 DNA sequence: TGTGCCAGCAGTGCCCGAGCGGGAGTGGAGCACAATGAGCAGTTCTTC.

The V call is TRBV5-4, the J call TRBJ2-5; 14 positions agree with TRBD2. J lost 1 base, V lost 0 bases, and 5 bases had no gene match. CDR3 length: 18 amino acids. Germline CDR1 reads SGHNT; CDR2 reads YYREEE (reference sequence). For the CDR3, the DNA is TGTGCCAGCAGCTTGGGGACTAGCGGGAGGTTAGGCCAAGAGACCCAGTACTTC. Translation gives CASSLGTSGRLGQETQYF.

The chain combines TRBV7-2 with TRBJ1-2; the match to TRBD1 covers 9 bases. CDR1 and CDR2 (germline): SGHTA, FQGNSA. There are 14 residues in the CDR3. V gave up 7 bases and J gave up 7 bases; unmatched junction bases: 10. The CDR3 DNA reads as TGTGCCAGCACCTCCGGGACAGGGTCGGTTGGCTACACCTTC. Translated, it gives CASTSGTGSVGYTF. Supplemented by reference TRBV7-2 and TRBJ1-2, the full variable domain reads GAGVSQSPSNKVTEKGKDVELRCDPISGHTALYWYRQSLGQGLEFLIYFQGNSAPDKSGLPSDRFSAERTGGSVSTLTIQRTQQEDSAVYLCASTSGTGSVGYTFGSGTRLTVV.

V gene TRBV7-9 combines with J gene TRBJ2-5, with 11 bases matching TRBD1. Germline loops: CDR1 SEHNR, CDR2 FQNEAQ (reference sequence). The J segment lost 3 bases and the V segment lost 4 bases, leaving 4 bases of the junction unmatched. This CDR3 region has 15 residues. The chain's CDR3 is CASSSWDRGKETQYF. In DNA, the CDR3 is TGTGCCAGCAGCTCATGGGACAGGGGGAAAGAGACCCAGTACTTC.

This sequence joins TRBV10-2 and TRBJ2-2; 9 bases align to TRBD2. V was pared by 3 bases and J by 7 bases, with 9 bases of the junction left unmatched. The CDR3 length is 16 residues. CDR1 and CDR2 (germline): WSHSY, SAAADI. The CDR3, as DNA: TGCGCCAGCAGTGACCTTAGCGGGAGAGGTTTCGGGGAGCTGTTTTTT. It is translated as CASSDLSGRGFGELFF.

Only a few counts were recorded for this clone. The chain has TRBV6-1 and TRBJ2-1; TRBD1 aligns across 7 bases. Germline V gives CDR1 MNHNS, CDR2 SASEGT. V lost 4 bases and J lost 1; bases outside the gene matches: 10. The CDR3 contains 17 residues. DNA of the CDR3: TGTGCCAGCAGTGGAGGGGGCCTCGGAAGGTCCTACAATGAGCAGTTCTTC. This sequence encodes CASSGGGLGRSYNEQFF.

V and J are TRBV18 and TRBJ2-3; 7 bases align to TRBD2. The CDR3 loop spans 13 amino acids. The J segment lost 4 bases and the V segment lost 3 bases, leaving 1 base of the junction unmatched. Germline lookup yields CDR1 KGHSH and CDR2 LQKENI. The CDR3 here is CASSPGGADTQYF. In nucleotides, the CDR3 is TGTGCCAGCTCACCGGGGGGGGCAGATACGCAGTATTTT.

This chain links TRBV6-2 or TRBV6-3 with TRBJ2-7; 7 positions agree with TRBD2. The ends lost 2 bases at V and 0 bases at J; junction bases unmatched: 4. Germline assignment: CDR1 MNHEY and CDR2 SVGEGT. The CDR3 consists of 15 residues. CDR3 region: CASSYTGGGSYEQYF. The CDR3 DNA follows: TGTGCCAGCAGTTACACGGGCGGGGGCTCCTACGAGCAGTACTTC.